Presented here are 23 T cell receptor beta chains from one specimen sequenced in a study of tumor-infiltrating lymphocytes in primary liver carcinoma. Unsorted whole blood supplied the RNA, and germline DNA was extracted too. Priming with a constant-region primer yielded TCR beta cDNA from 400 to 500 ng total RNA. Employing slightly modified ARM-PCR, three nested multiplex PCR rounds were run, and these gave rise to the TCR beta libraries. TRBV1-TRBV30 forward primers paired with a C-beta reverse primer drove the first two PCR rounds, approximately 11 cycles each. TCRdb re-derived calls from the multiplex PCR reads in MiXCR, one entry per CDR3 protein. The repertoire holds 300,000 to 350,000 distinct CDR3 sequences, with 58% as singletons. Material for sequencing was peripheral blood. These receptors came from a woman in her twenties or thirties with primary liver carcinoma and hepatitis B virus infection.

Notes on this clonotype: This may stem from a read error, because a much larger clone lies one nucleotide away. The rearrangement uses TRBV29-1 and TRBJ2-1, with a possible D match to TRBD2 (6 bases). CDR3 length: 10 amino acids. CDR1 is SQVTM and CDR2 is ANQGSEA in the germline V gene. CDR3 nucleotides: TGCATCGTGGGGGGTAGCGAGCAGTTCTTC. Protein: CIVGGSEQFF.

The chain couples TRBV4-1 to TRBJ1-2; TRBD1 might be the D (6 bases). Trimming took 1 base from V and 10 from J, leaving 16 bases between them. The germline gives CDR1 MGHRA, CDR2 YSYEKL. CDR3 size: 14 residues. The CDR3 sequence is CASSQGAGEVFYTF. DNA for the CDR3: TGCGCCAGCAGCCAAGGGGCAGGGGAGGTCTTCTACACCTTC.

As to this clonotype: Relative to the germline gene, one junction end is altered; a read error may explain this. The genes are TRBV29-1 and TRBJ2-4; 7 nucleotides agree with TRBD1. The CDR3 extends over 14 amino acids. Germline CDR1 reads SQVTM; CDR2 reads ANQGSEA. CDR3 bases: TGCAGCGTACCAGGGGGACCAGCCAATAACATACAGTACTTC. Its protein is CSVPGGPANNIQYF. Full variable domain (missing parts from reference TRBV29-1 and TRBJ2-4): SAVISQKPSRDICQRGTSLTIQCQVDSQVTMMFWYRQQPGQSLTLIATANQGSEATYESGFVIDKFPISRPNLTFSTLTVSNMSPEDSSIYLCSVPGGPANNIQYFGAGTRLSVL.

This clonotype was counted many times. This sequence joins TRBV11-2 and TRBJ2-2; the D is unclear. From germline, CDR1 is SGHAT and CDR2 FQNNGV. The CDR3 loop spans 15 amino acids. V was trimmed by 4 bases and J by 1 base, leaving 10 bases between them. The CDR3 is CASSSRPLNTGELFF. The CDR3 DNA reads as TGTGCCAGCAGCTCGAGGCCCCTGAACACCGGGGAGCTGTTTTTT.

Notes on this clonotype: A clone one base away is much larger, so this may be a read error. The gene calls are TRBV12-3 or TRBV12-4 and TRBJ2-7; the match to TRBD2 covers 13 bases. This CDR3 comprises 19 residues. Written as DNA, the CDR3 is TGTGCCAGCAGTATCTCCGGGACTAGCGGGACGGGATTCTCCTGCGAGCAGTACTTC. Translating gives CASSISGTSGTGFSCEQYF.

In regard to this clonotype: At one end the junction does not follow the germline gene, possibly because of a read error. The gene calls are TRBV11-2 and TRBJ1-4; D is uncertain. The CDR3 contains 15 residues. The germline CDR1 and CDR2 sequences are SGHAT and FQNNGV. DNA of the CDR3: TGTACCAGCAGCACGAGAAAAGCAACTAATGAAAAACTGGTTTTT. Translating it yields CTSSTRKATNEKLVF.

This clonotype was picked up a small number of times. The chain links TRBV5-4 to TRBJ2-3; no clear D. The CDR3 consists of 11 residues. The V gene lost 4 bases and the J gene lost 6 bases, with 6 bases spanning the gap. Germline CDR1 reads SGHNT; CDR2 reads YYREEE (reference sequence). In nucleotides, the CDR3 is TGTGCCAGCAGCGCGCAGGATACGCAGTATTTT. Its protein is CASSAQDTQYF.

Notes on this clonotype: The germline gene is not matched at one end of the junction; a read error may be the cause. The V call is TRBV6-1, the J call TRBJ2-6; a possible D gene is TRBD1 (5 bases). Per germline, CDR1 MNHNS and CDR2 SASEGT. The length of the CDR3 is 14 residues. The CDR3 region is CDSSSGSGANVLTF. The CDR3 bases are TGTGACAGCAGTTCAGGGTCAGGGGCCAACGTCCTGACTTTC.

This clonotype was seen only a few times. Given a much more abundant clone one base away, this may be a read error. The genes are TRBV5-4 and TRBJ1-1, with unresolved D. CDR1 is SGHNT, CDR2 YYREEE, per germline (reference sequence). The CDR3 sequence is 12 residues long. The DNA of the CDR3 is TGTGCCAGCAGCTCAGGACGCACTGGAGCTTTCTTT. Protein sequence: CASSSGRTGAFF.

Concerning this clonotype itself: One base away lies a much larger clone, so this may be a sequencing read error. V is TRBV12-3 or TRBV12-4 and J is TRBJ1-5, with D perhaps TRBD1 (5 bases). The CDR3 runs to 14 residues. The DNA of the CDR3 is TGTACCAGCAGCTATACGATGGGGCATCAGCCCCAGCATTTT. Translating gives CTSSYTMGHQPQHF.

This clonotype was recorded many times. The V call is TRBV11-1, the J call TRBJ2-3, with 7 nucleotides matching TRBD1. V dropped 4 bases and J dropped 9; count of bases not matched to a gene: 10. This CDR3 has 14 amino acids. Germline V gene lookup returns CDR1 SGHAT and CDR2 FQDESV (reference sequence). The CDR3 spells CASSYRPDRKTQYF. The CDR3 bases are TGTGCCAGCAGCTATAGACCGGACAGGAAAACGCAGTATTTT. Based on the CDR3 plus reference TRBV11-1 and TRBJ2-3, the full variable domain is EAEVAQSPRYKITEKSQAVAFWCDPISGHATLYWYRQILGQGPELLVQFQDESVVDDSQLPKDRFSAERLKGVDSTLKIQPAELGDSAMYLCASSYRPDRKTQYFGPGTRLTVL.

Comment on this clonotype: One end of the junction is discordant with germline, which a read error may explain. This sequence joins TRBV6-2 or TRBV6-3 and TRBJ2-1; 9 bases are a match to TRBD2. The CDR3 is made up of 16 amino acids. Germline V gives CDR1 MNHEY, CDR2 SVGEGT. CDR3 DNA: TGTGCCAGCATTAAGACTGGCGGGAGGGCCAACAATAAGCAGTTCTTC. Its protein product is CASIKTGGRANNKQFF.

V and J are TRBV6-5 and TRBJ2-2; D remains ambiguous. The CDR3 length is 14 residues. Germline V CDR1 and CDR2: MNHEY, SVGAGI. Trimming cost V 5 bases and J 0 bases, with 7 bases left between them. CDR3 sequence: CASSGDSNTGELFF. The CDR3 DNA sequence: TGTGCCAGCAGTGGGGATTCGAACACCGGGGAGCTGTTTTTT.

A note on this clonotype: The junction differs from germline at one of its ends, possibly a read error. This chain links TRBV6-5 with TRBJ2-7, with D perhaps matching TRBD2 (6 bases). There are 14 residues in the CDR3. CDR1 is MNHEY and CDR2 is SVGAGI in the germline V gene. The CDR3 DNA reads TGTGCCAGCAGATACTCGGGCGGGACCTACGAGCAGTACTTC. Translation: CASRYSGGTYEQYF.

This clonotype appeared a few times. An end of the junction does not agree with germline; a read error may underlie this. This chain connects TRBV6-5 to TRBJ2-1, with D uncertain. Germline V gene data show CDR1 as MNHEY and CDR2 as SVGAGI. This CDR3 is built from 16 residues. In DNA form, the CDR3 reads TGTGCCAGCAGTTACTCGTGGCACAGCTCCTGCAATGAGCAGTTCTTC. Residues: CASSYSWHSSCNEQFF.

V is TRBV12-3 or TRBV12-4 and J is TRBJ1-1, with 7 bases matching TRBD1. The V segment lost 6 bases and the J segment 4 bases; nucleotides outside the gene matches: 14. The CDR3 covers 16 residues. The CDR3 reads CASSQTGRVVSTEAFF. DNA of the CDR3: TGTGCCAGCAGCCAGACAGGGCGCGTAGTGAGCACTGAAGCTTTCTTT.

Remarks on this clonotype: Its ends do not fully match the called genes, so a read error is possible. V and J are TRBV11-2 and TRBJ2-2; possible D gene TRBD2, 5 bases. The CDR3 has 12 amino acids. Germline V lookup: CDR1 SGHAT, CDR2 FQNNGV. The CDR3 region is CGSSAEYGELFF. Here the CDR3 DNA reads TGTGGCAGTAGCGCGGAGTACGGGGAGCTGTTTTTC. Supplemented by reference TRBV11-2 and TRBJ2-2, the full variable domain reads EAGVAQSPRYKIIEKRQSVAFWCNPISGHATLYWYQQILGQGPKLLIQFQNNGVVDDSQLPKDRFSAERLKGVDSTLKIQPAKLEDSAVYLCGSSAEYGELFFGEGSRLTVL.

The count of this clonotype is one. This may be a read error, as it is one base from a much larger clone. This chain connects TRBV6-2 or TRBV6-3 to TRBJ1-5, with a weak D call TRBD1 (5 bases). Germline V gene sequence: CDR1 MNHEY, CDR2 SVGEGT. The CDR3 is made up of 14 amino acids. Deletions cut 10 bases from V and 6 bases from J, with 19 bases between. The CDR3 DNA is TGTGCCACTACGGGAGGGGTGGGCATTCAGCCCCAGCATTTT. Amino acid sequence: CATTGGVGIQPQHF.

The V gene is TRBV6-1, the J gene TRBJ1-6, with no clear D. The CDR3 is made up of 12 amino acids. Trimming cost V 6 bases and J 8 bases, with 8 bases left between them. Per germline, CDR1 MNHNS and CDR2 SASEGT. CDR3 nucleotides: TGTGCCAGCAGGGGAATCGATTCACCCCTCCACTTT. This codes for CASRGIDSPLHF.

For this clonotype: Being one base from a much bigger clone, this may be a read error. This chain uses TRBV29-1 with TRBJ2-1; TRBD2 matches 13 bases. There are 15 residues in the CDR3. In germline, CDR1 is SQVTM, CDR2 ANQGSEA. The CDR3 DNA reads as TGCGGCGTTGACCAGACTAGCGGGAGGAACAATGAGCAGTTCTTC. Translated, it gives CGVDQTSGRNNEQFF.

DNA of the CDR3: TGTGCCAGCAGTCCCACTTCAGGGATTGGAAACACCATATATTTT. Its translation: CASSPTSGIGNTIYF. The gene calls are TRBV7-9 and TRBJ1-3; D may be TRBD1 (5 bases). Trimming pared 6 bases from V and 3 bases from J, leaving 15 bases between. The germline V gene encodes CDR1 SEHNR and CDR2 FQNEAQ (reference sequence). The CDR3 has 15 residues.

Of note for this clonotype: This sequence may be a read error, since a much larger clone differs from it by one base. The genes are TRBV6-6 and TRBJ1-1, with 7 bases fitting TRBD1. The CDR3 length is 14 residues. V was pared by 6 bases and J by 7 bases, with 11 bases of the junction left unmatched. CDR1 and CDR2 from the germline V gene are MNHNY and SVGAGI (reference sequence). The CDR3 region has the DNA TGTGCCAGCAGCCTTATACAGGGGCGGGGTGAAGCTTTCTTT. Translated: CASSLIQGRGEAFF.

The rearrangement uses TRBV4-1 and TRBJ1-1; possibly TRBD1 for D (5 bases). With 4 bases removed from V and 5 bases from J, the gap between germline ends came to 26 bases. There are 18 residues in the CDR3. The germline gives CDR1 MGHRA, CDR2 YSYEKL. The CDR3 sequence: CASSLTTGLGALTTEAFF. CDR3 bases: TGCGCCAGCAGCCTGACAACAGGCCTAGGGGCCCTGACTACTGAAGCTTTCTTT.